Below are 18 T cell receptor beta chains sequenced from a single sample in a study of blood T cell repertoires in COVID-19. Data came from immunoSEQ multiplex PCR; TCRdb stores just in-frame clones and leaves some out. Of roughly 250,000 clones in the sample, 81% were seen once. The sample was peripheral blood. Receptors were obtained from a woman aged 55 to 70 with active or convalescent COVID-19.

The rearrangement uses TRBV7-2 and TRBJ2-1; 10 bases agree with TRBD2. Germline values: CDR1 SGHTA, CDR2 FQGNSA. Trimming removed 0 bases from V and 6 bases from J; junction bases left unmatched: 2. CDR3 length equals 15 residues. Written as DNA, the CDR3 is TGTGCCAGCAGCTTAGCAGCGGGGGGGCTCAATGAGCAGTTCTTC. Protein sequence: CASSLAAGGLNEQFF.

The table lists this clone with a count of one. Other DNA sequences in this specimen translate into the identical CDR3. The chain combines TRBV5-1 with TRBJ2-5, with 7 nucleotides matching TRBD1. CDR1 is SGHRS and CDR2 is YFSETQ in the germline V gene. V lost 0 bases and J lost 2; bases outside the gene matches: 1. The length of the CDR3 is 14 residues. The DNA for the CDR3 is TGCGCCAGCAGCTTGGCAGGGGGACAAGAGACCCAGTACTTC. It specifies CASSLAGGQETQYF. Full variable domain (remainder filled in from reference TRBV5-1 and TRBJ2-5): KAGVTQTPRYLIKTRGQQVTLSCSPISGHRSVSWYQQTPGQGLQFLFEYFSETQRNKGNFPGRFSGRQFSNSRSEMNVSTLELGDSALYLCASSLAGGQETQYFGPGTRLLVL.

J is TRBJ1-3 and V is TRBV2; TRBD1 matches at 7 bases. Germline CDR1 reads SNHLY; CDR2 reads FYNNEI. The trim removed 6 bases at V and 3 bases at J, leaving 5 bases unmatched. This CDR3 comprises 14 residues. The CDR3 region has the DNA TGTGCCAGCAGCCAGGGGGGTAGTGGAAACACCATATATTTT. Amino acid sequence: CASSQGGSGNTIYF.

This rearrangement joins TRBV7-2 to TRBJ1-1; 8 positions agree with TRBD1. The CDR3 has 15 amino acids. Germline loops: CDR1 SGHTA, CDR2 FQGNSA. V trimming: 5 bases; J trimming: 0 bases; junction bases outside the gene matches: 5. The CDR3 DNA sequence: TGTGCCAGCAGCCCTAACAGGGGGATGAACACTGAAGCTTTCTTT. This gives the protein CASSPNRGMNTEAFF.

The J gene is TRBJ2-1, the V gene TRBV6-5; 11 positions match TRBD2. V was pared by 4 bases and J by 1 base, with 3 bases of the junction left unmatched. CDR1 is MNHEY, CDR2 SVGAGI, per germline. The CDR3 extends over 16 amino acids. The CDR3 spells CASSLAGGQSYNEQFF. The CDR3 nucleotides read TGTGCCAGCAGTTTAGCGGGGGGGCAATCCTACAATGAGCAGTTCTTC.

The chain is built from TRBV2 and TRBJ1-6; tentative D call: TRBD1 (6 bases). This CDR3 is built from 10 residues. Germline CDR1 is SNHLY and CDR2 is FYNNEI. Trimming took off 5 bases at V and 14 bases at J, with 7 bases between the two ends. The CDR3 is CASSYRALHF. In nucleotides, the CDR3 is TGTGCCAGCAGTTACAGGGCCCTCCACTTT.

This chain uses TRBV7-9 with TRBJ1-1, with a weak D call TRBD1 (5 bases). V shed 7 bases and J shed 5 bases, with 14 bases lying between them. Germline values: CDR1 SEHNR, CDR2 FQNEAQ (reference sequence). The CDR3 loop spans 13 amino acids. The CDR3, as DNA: TGTGCCAGCAACTTTGGCGGGACGACTGAAGCTTTCTTT. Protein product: CASNFGGTTEAFF.

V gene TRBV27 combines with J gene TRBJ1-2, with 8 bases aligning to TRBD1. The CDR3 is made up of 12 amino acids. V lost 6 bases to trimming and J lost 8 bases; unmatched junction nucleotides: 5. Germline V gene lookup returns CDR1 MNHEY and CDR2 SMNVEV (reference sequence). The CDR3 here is CASSLTGDGYTF. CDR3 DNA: TGTGCCAGCAGCTTGACAGGGGACGGCTACACCTTC.

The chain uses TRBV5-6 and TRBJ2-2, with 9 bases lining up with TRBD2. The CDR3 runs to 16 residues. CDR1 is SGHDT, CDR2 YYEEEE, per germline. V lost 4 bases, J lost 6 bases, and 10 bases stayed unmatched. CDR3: CASSRSSGGFPGELFF. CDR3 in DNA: TGTGCCAGCAGCCGCAGCAGCGGGGGGTTCCCCGGGGAGCTGTTTTTT.

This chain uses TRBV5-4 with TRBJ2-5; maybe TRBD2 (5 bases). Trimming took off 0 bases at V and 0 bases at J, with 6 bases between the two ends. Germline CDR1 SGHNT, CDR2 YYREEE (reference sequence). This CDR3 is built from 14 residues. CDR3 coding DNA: TGTGCCAGCAGCTTGGCGGGAAACCAAGAGACCCAGTACTTC. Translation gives CASSLAGNQETQYF. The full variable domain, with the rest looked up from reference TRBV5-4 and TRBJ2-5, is ETGVTQSPTHLIKTRGQQVTLRCSSQSGHNTVSWYQQALGQGPQFIFQYYREEENGRGNFPPRFSGLQFPNYSSELNVNALELDDSALYLCASSLAGNQETQYFGPGTRLLVL.

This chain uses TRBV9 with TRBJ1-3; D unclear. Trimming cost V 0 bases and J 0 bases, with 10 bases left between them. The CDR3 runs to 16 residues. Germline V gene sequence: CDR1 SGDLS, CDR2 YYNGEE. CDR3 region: CASSVAPTSSGNTIYF. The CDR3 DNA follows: TGTGCCAGCAGCGTAGCTCCCACTTCCTCTGGAAACACCATATATTTT. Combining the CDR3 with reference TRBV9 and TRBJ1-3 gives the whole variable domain DSGVTQTPKHLITATGQRVTLRCSPRSGDLSVYWYQQSLDQGLQFLIQYYNGEERAKGNILERFSAQQFPDLHSELNLSSLELGDSALYFCASSVAPTSSGNTIYFGEGSWLTVV.

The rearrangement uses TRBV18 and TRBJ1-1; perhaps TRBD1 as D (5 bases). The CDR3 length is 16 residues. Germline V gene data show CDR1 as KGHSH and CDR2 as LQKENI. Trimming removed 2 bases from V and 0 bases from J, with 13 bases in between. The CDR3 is CASSPGGATVNTEAFF. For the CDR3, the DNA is TGTGCCAGCTCACCAGGAGGGGCAACGGTGAACACTGAAGCTTTCTTT.

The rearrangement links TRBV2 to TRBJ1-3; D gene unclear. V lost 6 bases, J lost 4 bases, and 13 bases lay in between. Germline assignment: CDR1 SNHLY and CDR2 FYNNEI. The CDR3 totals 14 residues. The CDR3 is CASREAFSGNTIYF. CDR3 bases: TGTGCCAGCAGGGAGGCGTTTTCGGGAAACACCATATATTTT.

The CDR3 sequence: CASSVARGLNYGYTF. The CDR3 nucleotides are TGTGCCAGCAGCGTAGCCAGGGGCCTTAACTATGGCTACACCTTC. The J gene is TRBJ1-2, the V gene TRBV9; D possibly corresponds to TRBD1 (6 bases). CDR3 size: 15 residues. Germline CDR1 SGDLS, CDR2 YYNGEE. V lost 0 bases, J lost 1 base, and 10 bases lay in between.

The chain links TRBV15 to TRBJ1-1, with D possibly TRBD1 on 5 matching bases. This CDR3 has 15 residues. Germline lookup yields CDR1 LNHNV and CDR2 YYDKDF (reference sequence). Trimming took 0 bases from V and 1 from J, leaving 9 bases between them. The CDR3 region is CATSRDGQANTEAFF. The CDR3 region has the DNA TGTGCCACCAGCAGAGATGGACAAGCGAACACTGAAGCTTTCTTT.

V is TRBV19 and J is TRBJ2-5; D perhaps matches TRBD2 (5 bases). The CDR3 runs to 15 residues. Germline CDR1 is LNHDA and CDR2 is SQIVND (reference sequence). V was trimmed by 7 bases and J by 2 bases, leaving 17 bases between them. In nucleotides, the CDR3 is TGTGCCAGTACACAATCAGGCGGGCGACAAGAGACCCAGTACTTC. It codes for CASTQSGGRQETQYF.

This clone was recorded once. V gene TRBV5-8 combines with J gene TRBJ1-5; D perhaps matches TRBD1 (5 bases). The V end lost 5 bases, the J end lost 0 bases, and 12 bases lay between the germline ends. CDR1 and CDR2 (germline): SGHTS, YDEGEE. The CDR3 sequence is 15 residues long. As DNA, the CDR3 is TGTGCCAGCAGTCAGACAGTTGATAGCAATCAGCCCCAGCATTTT. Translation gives CASSQTVDSNQPQHF.

The CDR3 coding sequence is TGTGCCAGCAGCCAAGATCTTAGTAATTCACCCCTCCACTTT. Its translation: CASSQDLSNSPLHF. The rearrangement joins TRBV14 to TRBJ1-6; D remains ambiguous. This CDR3 region has 14 residues. Germline values: CDR1 SGHDN, CDR2 FVKESK. The V end was cut by 0 bases, the J end by 6 bases, with 6 bases between.